One sample yielded the 5 T cell receptor beta chains listed below, sequenced in a study of cytomegalovirus exposure and HLA in healthy donors. PCR used 60 Vbeta primers and 13 Jbeta primers. Assay: immunoSEQ multiplex PCR; the TCRdb copy retains only in-frame clones and omits some. The table includes about 190,000 clones, more than 80% detected once. The specimen was PBMCs. The receptor set was obtained from a boy aged 5-17 years in good health and CMV-seronegative.

V gene TRBV13 combines with J gene TRBJ2-1, with 7 bases identical to TRBD2. V gave up 1 base and J gave up 7 bases; unmatched junction bases: 13. This CDR3 region has 17 residues. Germline values: CDR1 PRHDT, CDR2 FYEKMQ (reference sequence). The CDR3 reads CASSLASLGREWNEQFF. The CDR3 DNA sequence: TGTGCCAGCAGCTTAGCCTCCTTAGGGCGGGAGTGGAATGAGCAGTTCTTC.

V is TRBV10-3 and J is TRBJ1-2; D uncertain. The CDR3 runs to 21 residues. Germline CDR1 is ENHRY and CDR2 is SYGVKD. V was pared by 8 bases and J by 0 bases, with 34 bases between. The CDR3 DNA is TGTGCCATCGGAGCGGAGCCGGCGACGGTTGCGGTCGGGGATTCTAACTATGGCTACACCTTC. Its translation: CAIGAEPATVAVGDSNYGYTF.

In this sample, this clone turned up a few times. This specimen includes other DNA sequences encoding the same CDR3. The chain combines TRBV13 with TRBJ1-2; TRBD1 is a possible D gene (6 bases). The germline gives CDR1 PRHDT, CDR2 FYEKMQ (reference sequence). V was clipped by 5 bases and J by 6 bases, with 16 bases between them. The CDR3 length is 14 residues. CDR3 sequence: CASSPRGGGNGYTF. In nucleotides, the CDR3 is TGTGCCAGCAGCCCTAGGGGCGGGGGCAATGGCTACACCTTC.

This chain links TRBV11-2 with TRBJ2-1; no definite D call. Per the germline V gene, CDR1 is SGHAT and CDR2 is FQNNGV. Trimming took off 4 bases at V and 0 bases at J, with 16 bases between the two ends. The CDR3 runs to 17 residues. For the CDR3, the DNA is TGTGCCAGCAGCTCCGGAAGGCACAGTCTCTCCTACAATGAGCAGTTCTTC. It translates to CASSSGRHSLSYNEQFF.

The V and J genes are TRBV30 and TRBJ2-7; TRBD1 is a possible D gene (6 bases). V lost 3 bases to trimming and J lost 5 bases, with 14 bases between them. The CDR3 has 13 residues. The germline CDR1 and CDR2 sequences are GTSNPN and SVGIG (reference sequence). The CDR3 spells CAWSQGQGNEQYF. For the CDR3, the DNA is TGTGCCTGGAGCCAGGGGCAAGGTAACGAGCAGTACTTC.